The 25 T cell receptor beta chains reported below all come from one sample, sequenced in a study of sequential checkpoint blockade in melanoma. Sample treatment: randomized to nivolumab then ipilimumab (arm A) or the reverse (arm B). Clones were read by immunoSEQ multiplex PCR, and TCRdb kept only the in-frame ones, dropping some. The repertoire includes tens of thousands of clones, around 90% of them detected once, and less than 15% sits in the top ten. The specimen was CD8+ T cells sorted from blood (inferred from file names), collected from a patient given nivolumab and ipilimumab in sequence. These receptors were taken from a human donor with melanoma.

The chain uses TRBV13 and TRBJ2-1, with 9 bases identical to TRBD2. The CDR3 covers 18 residues. Trimming removed 5 bases from V and 3 bases from J; junction bases left unmatched: 14. Germline CDR1 reads PRHDT; CDR2 reads FYEKMQ (reference sequence). DNA for the CDR3: TGTGCCAGCAGCAAACCACCGAGCGGGAGGAAAGTCTACAATGAGCAGTTCTTC. Translating gives CASSKPPSGRKVYNEQFF.

The J gene is TRBJ1-1, the V gene TRBV19; D is unresolved. Germline lookup yields CDR1 LNHDA and CDR2 SQIVND (reference sequence). The V gene lost 5 bases and the J gene lost 10 bases, with 11 bases spanning the gap. The CDR3 runs to 11 residues. CDR3 bases: TGTGCCAGTAGTTCCCCTAAAGCAGCTTTCTTT. It is translated as CASSSPKAAFF. Full variable domain (rest looked up from reference TRBV19 and TRBJ1-1): DGGITQSPKYLFRKEGQNVTLSCEQNLNHDAMYWYRQDPGQGLRLIYYSQIVNDFQKGDIAEGYSVSREKKESFPLTVTSAQKNPTAFYLCASSSPKAAFFGQGTRLTVV.

The CDR3 bases are TGTGCCAGCAGCACCTTGACAGGGGGTAGTTCACCCCTCCACTTT. Its protein is CASSTLTGGSSPLHF. This rearrangement joins TRBV7-2 to TRBJ1-6; TRBD1 matches at 9 bases. With V trimmed by 5 bases and J by 9 bases, 8 bases remained unmatched. Germline loops: CDR1 SGHTA, CDR2 FQGNSA. CDR3 length: 15 residues.

The genes are TRBV13 and TRBJ2-3; possible D gene TRBD2, 6 bases. Germline CDR1 PRHDT, CDR2 FYEKMQ (reference sequence). The CDR3 contains 16 residues. The V end was cut by 2 bases, the J end by 6 bases, with 18 bases between. The CDR3 spells CASSLLGGATVDTQYF. The CDR3 DNA sequence: TGTGCCAGCAGCTTACTTGGCGGGGCCACGGTTGATACGCAGTATTTT.

The chain joins TRBV5-6 to TRBJ2-7; D may be TRBD2 (5 bases). Trimming removed 0 bases from V and 6 bases from J, with 13 bases in between. This CDR3 comprises 14 residues. Germline V lookup: CDR1 SGHDT, CDR2 YYEEEE. This chain's CDR3 is CASSLEMRALEQYF. Here the CDR3 DNA reads TGTGCCAGCAGCTTGGAGATGAGGGCCCTCGAGCAGTACTTC.

This clone was detected only a few times. The V gene is TRBV10-3, the J gene TRBJ2-7, with 11 positions matching TRBD2. Unmatched junction bases numbered 7, after V lost 10 bases and J lost 5 bases. From germline, CDR1 is ENHRY and CDR2 SYGVKD. CDR3 length equals 13 residues. The CDR3 DNA is TGTGCCACCCCGGGACTAGCGGCACACGAGCAGTACTTC. Translation gives CATPGLAAHEQYF.

V and J are TRBV30 and TRBJ2-2, with TRBD2 matching over 8 bases. With 5 bases clipped from V and 6 bases from J, the junction kept 11 bases outside the gene matches. CDR3 length: 15 amino acids. Per germline, CDR1 GTSNPN and CDR2 SVGIG (reference sequence). CDR3 region: CAWGSGTRTAGELFF. CDR3 coding DNA: TGTGCCTGGGGTTCAGGGACTAGGACTGCCGGGGAGCTGTTTTTT.

This clone was observed once. This sequence joins TRBV7-9 and TRBJ1-2; D gene ambiguous. Trimming pared 3 bases from V and 6 bases from J, leaving 23 bases between. This CDR3 has 17 amino acids. In germline, CDR1 is SEHNR, CDR2 FQNEAQ (reference sequence). CDR3 coding DNA: TGTGCCAGCAGCTTGGTTGCAAACGTTCGGGGAGACGATGGCTACACCTTC. Protein sequence: CASSLVANVRGDDGYTF.

The chain joins TRBV27 to TRBJ1-6; D unresolved. CDR1 and CDR2 from the germline V gene are MNHEY and SMNVEV (reference sequence). Deletions cut 4 bases from V and 10 bases from J, with 14 bases between. The CDR3 is made up of 14 amino acids. The CDR3 is CASSSLTSGSPLHF. DNA of the CDR3: TGTGCCAGCAGTTCCCTCACAAGCGGATCACCCCTCCACTTT.

V gene TRBV13 combines with J gene TRBJ2-3; D is undetermined. CDR3 length: 16 amino acids. Per the germline V gene, CDR1 is PRHDT and CDR2 is FYEKMQ (reference sequence). With 5 bases removed from V and 6 bases from J, the gap between germline ends came to 21 bases. CDR3 nucleotides: TGTGCCAGCAGCCAACTTAGCCTTCCCTCCGGCGATACGCAGTATTTT. Amino acids: CASSQLSLPSGDTQYF.

The chain joins TRBV7-2 to TRBJ2-1; unclear D gene. Trimming removed 1 base at V and 4 bases at J, with 17 bases between. This CDR3 comprises 17 residues. Germline V gene lookup returns CDR1 SGHTA and CDR2 FQGNSA. DNA of the CDR3: TGTGCCAGCAGCTTAGATCGTGGATCAGGAAGATACAATGAGCAGTTCTTC. Residues: CASSLDRGSGRYNEQFF.

This sequence joins TRBV4-1 and TRBJ2-5; 9 nucleotides match TRBD1. CDR1 MGHRA and CDR2 YSYEKL come from the germline V gene. Trimming cost V 1 base and J 5 bases; bases outside gene matches: 11. The CDR3 is made up of 17 amino acids. This CDR3 reads CASSQAERGTGRETQYF. In DNA form, the CDR3 reads TGCGCCAGCAGCCAAGCGGAACGAGGGACAGGGCGGGAGACCCAGTACTTC.

The gene calls are TRBV6-6 and TRBJ2-7, with 7 bases lining up with TRBD1. V was clipped by 2 bases and J by 7 bases; unmatched bases: 8. The CDR3 is 14 amino acids. Germline V lookup: CDR1 MNHNY, CDR2 SVGAGI (reference sequence). The CDR3: CASSYVAGGREQYF. CDR3 coding DNA: TGTGCCAGCAGTTACGTAGCAGGGGGACGGGAGCAGTACTTC.

The J gene is TRBJ2-7, the V gene TRBV7-8; no reliable D call. This CDR3 spans 13 amino acids. V lost 4 bases, J lost 3 bases, and 10 bases lay in between. The germline V gene has CDR1 SGHVS and CDR2 FQNEAQ. Here the CDR3 DNA reads TGTGCCAGCAGCTCCCCCCACAGCTACGAGCAGTACTTC. Translation gives CASSSPHSYEQYF.

The DNA for the CDR3 is TGTGCCTGGAGTACCTCCCGGGACAGCCACCACCTCTCTGGAAACACCATATATTTT. Amino acids: CAWSTSRDSHHLSGNTIYF. The gene calls are TRBV30 and TRBJ1-3; TRBD1 agrees at 7 bases. V lost 2 bases and J lost 0; bases outside the gene matches: 16. Looked up from germline, CDR1 is GTSNPN and CDR2 is SVGIG (reference sequence). The CDR3 consists of 19 residues.

The gene calls are TRBV28 and TRBJ1-1, with D hard to call. Germline V gives CDR1 MDHEN, CDR2 SYDVKM. Between the trimmed V and J ends, which lost 1 base and 4 bases, there was a span of 4 bases. The CDR3 contains 12 residues. This CDR3 reads CASSLYITEAFF. The CDR3 nucleotides are TGTGCCAGCAGTTTATATATCACTGAAGCTTTCTTT.

This chain uses TRBV19 with TRBJ1-5; D is unclear. Trimming shortened V by 3 bases and J by 7 bases, and 16 bases separated the two germline ends. The CDR3 extends over 15 amino acids. Germline V gene lookup returns CDR1 LNHDA and CDR2 SQIVND (reference sequence). The CDR3 protein is CASSIMALGRQPQHF. As DNA, the CDR3 is TGTGCCAGTAGTATTATGGCCCTCGGGAGACAGCCCCAGCATTTT.

V usage is TRBV27 and J usage is TRBJ2-7; 11 bases line up with TRBD2. V dropped 3 bases and J dropped 2; count of bases not matched to a gene: 6. Germline loops: CDR1 MNHEY, CDR2 SMNVEV (reference sequence). This CDR3 has 16 residues. The DNA for the CDR3 is TGTGCCAGCAGTTTGCTCCTAGCGGGAGGCCCCTACGAGCAGTACTTC. It yields the protein CASSLLLAGGPYEQYF.

This clone was detected a few times. CDR3 nucleotide sequence: TGTGCCAGCTCACCACCGGGGACTTACGACGAGCAGTACGTC. The encoded protein is CASSPPGTYDEQYV. V is TRBV18 and J is TRBJ2-7; maybe TRBD2 (6 bases). Germline V CDR1 and CDR2: KGHSH, LQKENI. Trimming stripped 0 bases from V and 5 bases from J, with 11 bases between. The CDR3 runs 14 residues.

This clone has just a few counts. The chain combines TRBV19 with TRBJ1-2; D is uncertain. Germline V lookup: CDR1 LNHDA, CDR2 SQIVND (reference sequence). Trimming removed 2 bases at V and 4 bases at J, with 8 bases between. This CDR3 is 13 amino acids long. CDR3 in DNA: TGTGCCAGTAGTATATCCTATAGCTATGGCTACACCTTC. It encodes CASSISYSYGYTF.

This clone showed up just once. CDR3 loop: CASSPSGQFYGYTF. CDR3 DNA sequence: TGCGCCAGCAGCCCGAGCGGGCAGTTCTATGGCTACACCTTC. The chain combines TRBV4-1 with TRBJ1-2; D unresolved. This CDR3 spans 14 amino acids. Trimming took 4 bases from V and 4 from J, leaving 13 bases between them. Germline CDR1 reads MGHRA; CDR2 reads YSYEKL.

On this clone: The junction and the germline gene differ at one end; a read error may be behind it. V is TRBV28 and J is TRBJ1-3, with D uncertain. CDR1 and CDR2 (germline): MDHEN, SYDVKM. The CDR3 is made up of 18 amino acids. As DNA, the CDR3 is TGTGCCAGCAGTTTATACCCCCTTATCCGGGAGTCTGGGAACACCATATATTTT. Translated, it gives CASSLYPLIRESGNTIYF. The variable domain in full, with the rest retrieved from reference TRBV28 and TRBJ1-3, is DVKVTQSSRYLVKRTGEKVFLECVQDMDHENMFWYRQDPGLGLRLIYFSYDVKMKEKGDIPEGYSVSREKKERFSLILESASTNQTSMYLCASSLYPLIRESGNTIYFGEGSWLTVV.

The genes are TRBV4-2 and TRBJ2-1; TRBD1 aligns across 7 bases. CDR1 is LGHNA, CDR2 YNFKEQ, per germline. The CDR3 contains 14 residues. With 3 bases clipped from V and 9 bases from J, the junction kept 8 bases outside the gene matches. In DNA form, the CDR3 reads TGTGCCAGCAGCCAGTACAGGGGTAGAGGTGAGCAGTTCTTC. As protein: CASSQYRGRGEQFF.

The rearrangement links TRBV9 to TRBJ1-1; TRBD1 is a possible D gene (6 bases). Per the germline V gene, CDR1 is SGDLS and CDR2 is YYNGEE. Deletions cut 3 bases from V and 3 bases from J, with 15 bases between. The length of the CDR3 is 15 residues. CDR3 nucleotides: TGTGCCAGCAGCGCTTGGGGGGGGCCGGACACTGAAGCTTTCTTT. This translates into CASSAWGGPDTEAFF.

The rearrangement links TRBV28 to TRBJ2-1, with D maybe TRBD2 (7 bases). Trimming took 8 bases from V and 6 from J, leaving 20 bases between them. Germline V gives CDR1 MDHEN, CDR2 SYDVKM. The CDR3 length is 15 residues. The CDR3 sequence is CASVHGGRDLNEQFF. CDR3 DNA: TGTGCCAGCGTCCACGGGGGGCGGGATCTCAATGAGCAGTTCTTC.